Detailed here is one T cell receptor (beta chain). The data belong to a study of OX40 agonist ivuxolimab in advanced cancers. There are 16 residues in the CDR3. Per germline, CDR1 SGDLS and CDR2 YYNGEE. The junction had 9 bases not matched to a gene; V was cut back by 4 bases and J by 2 bases. The assay was immunoSEQ multiplex PCR, and TCRdb's table has in-frame clones only and misses some. The sample lists around 25,000 clones, 65% to 80% occurring once. This receptor was obtained from an adult with an advanced solid tumor such as melanoma, head and neck, liver or kidney cancer. The genes are TRBV9 and TRBJ2-1; 7 bases line up with TRBD2. The sequenced sample was CD4+ or CD8+ T cells sorted from blood, obtained in a trial of the OX40 agonist ivuxolimab. CDR3 bases: TGTGCCAGCAGCCGCGGACGAGCGGGAACCTACAATGAGCAGTTCTTC. Translated: CASSRGRAGTYNEQFF.